These T cell receptor beta chains were read from a single sample in a study of CD8 T cells in Susac syndrome. TCRdb re-analysed the immunoSEQ multiplex PCR reads in MiXCR, keeping a single row per CDR3 protein. The sample has 120,000 to 150,000 distinct CDR3 sequences, approximately 94% seen once; the top ten hold nearly 0.085%. Sample: CD4+ T cells from PBMCs. All receptors come from a human donor in good health. The CDR3 runs from the conserved cysteine through the conserved F or W. The D gene is left open where the match is weak.

TRBV30,TRBJ2-1,TRBD2,CAWSVGTRSHNEQFF,TGTGCCTGGAGTGTGGGGACTAGATCTCACAATGAGCAGTTCTTC
TRBV3-1,TRBJ2-7,NA,CASSQNYEQYF,TGTGCCAGCAGCCAGAATTACGAGCAGTACTTC
TRBV5-1,TRBJ2-1,NA,CASSPRGWDEQFF,TGCGCCAGCAGCCCCAGGGGCTGGGATGAGCAGTTCTTC
TRBV20-1,TRBJ2-5,TRBD2,CSASKTSGRAETQYF,TGCAGTGCTAGTAAGACTAGCGGGAGGGCGGAGACCCAGTACTTC
TRBV20-1,TRBJ2-2,NA,CSARAPPRTNTGELFF,TGCAGTGCTAGAGCCCCCCCCAGGACGAACACCGGGGAGCTGTTTTTT
TRBV10-3,TRBJ1-2,NA,CAISESAGNGYTF,TGTGCCATCAGTGAGTCGGCGGGGAATGGCTACACCTTC
TRBV20-1,TRBJ2-5,NA,CSAQGGGRTQYF,TGCAGTGCTCAAGGAGGTGGGCGGACCCAGTACTTC
TRBV11-2,TRBJ2-2,NA,CASSLDRGYTGELFF,TGTGCCAGCAGCTTAGATCGGGGGTACACCGGGGAGCTGTTTTTT
TRBV20-1,TRBJ1-1,NA,CRTSRNTEAFF,TGCAGGACCTCGCGGAACACTGAAGCTTTCTTT
TRBV3-1,TRBJ2-6,TRBD1,CASSQWTGTSGANVLTF,TGTGCCAGCAGCCAATGGACAGGGACCTCTGGGGCCAACGTCCTGACTTTC